Presented here are 9 T cell receptor beta chains from one specimen sequenced in a study of blood T cell repertoires in COVID-19. Some clones are missing from TCRdb's copy, which holds only in-frame ones; the method was immunoSEQ multiplex PCR. Here the sample spans approximately 170,000 clones, around nine tenths being singletons. The sequencing sample was made of peripheral blood. The receptors come from a man aged 50-60 years who had recovered from COVID-19.

V is TRBV30 and J is TRBJ2-3; a possible D gene is TRBD2 (5 bases). V lost 5 bases to trimming and J lost 2 bases, with 8 bases between them. CDR3 length: 12 residues. CDR1 is GTSNPN and CDR2 is SVGIG in the germline V gene (reference sequence). DNA for the CDR3: TGTGCCTGGGTGAGGGACACAGATACGCAGTATTTT. This sequence encodes CAWVRDTDTQYF.

The chain employs TRBV6-9 and TRBJ2-7; D remains unclear. The CDR3 is 15 residues long. Germline lookup yields CDR1 MNHGY and CDR2 SVAAGI. Trimming left V 8 bases short and J 0 bases short, with 17 bases between. The CDR3 nucleotides are TGTGCCAGCCTCGAGCGTCCTTCAAGCTCCTACGAGCAGTACTTC. It is translated as CASLERPSSSYEQYF.

The V call is TRBV28, the J call TRBJ1-2, with D unresolved. CDR1 MDHEN and CDR2 SYDVKM come from the germline V gene. This CDR3 region has 10 residues. V lost 10 bases to trimming and J lost 7 bases, with 10 bases between them. The CDR3 nucleotides are TGTGCCACCCTTGCGGGTGGCTACACCTTC. Translation: CATLAGGYTF.

The J gene is TRBJ2-7, the V gene TRBV19; TRBD1 matches 11 bases. The CDR3 has 15 amino acids. Germline trimming cut 2 bases from V and 6 bases from J; bases unmatched to any gene: 6. Per germline, CDR1 LNHDA and CDR2 SQIVND (reference sequence). CDR3: CASSITGQGAGEQYF. The CDR3 region has the DNA TGTGCCAGTAGTATAACCGGACAGGGGGCTGGCGAGCAGTACTTC.

This clone appeared once. CDR3 sequence reads: CASSATPGTGNTEAFF. CDR3 nucleotides: TGTGCCAGCAGTGCCACTCCGGGGACAGGGAACACTGAAGCTTTCTTT. J is TRBJ1-1 and V is TRBV6-2 or TRBV6-3, with 8 bases matching TRBD1. Germline lookup yields CDR1 MNHEY and CDR2 SVGEGT. The CDR3 totals 16 residues. V lost 5 bases to trimming and J lost 1 base; unmatched junction nucleotides: 9.

The genes are TRBV10-3 and TRBJ1-4, with a tentative D call TRBD1 (6 bases). In germline, CDR1 is ENHRY, CDR2 SYGVKD. The CDR3 spans 15 residues. V dropped 0 bases and J dropped 8 bases, with 13 bases sitting between them. The CDR3 DNA follows: TGTGCCATCAGTGAGTCGGCGGGGGGCGAGGAAAAACTGTTTTTT. Its translation: CAISESAGGEEKLFF.

The V call is TRBV19, the J call TRBJ2-1; 8 bases match TRBD2. Germline V gives CDR1 LNHDA, CDR2 SQIVND (reference sequence). V shed 5 bases, J shed 4 bases, and the junction held 7 bases outside the gene matches. The CDR3 extends over 15 amino acids. CDR3 residues: CASSHLAGDYNEQFF. The CDR3 DNA reads TGTGCCAGTAGTCATCTAGCGGGCGATTACAATGAGCAGTTCTTC.

This chain links TRBV28 with TRBJ2-3; TRBD1 aligns across 8 bases. The CDR3 has 16 residues. Germline assignment: CDR1 MDHEN and CDR2 SYDVKM. After removal of 7 bases from V and 3 bases from J, the junction contained 12 bases not matched to a gene. For the CDR3, the DNA is TGTGCCAGCACCTCCTTGACAGGGGATCTTACAGATACGCAGTATTTT. This encodes CASTSLTGDLTDTQYF.

The gene calls are TRBV5-1 and TRBJ2-1; 8 bases map to TRBD2. The CDR3 has 17 residues. Germline values: CDR1 SGHRS, CDR2 YFSETQ. V gave up 5 bases and J gave up 1 base; unmatched junction bases: 11. CDR3 DNA: TGCGCCAGCAGTTTAAGCGGGAGAAATAGGTCCTACAATGAGCAGTTCTTC. Its protein is CASSLSGRNRSYNEQFF.